This is a list of T cell receptor beta chains from one sample in a study of T cells in Graves' hyperthyroidism and ophthalmopathy. TCRdb reprocessed the multiplex PCR reads via MiXCR and lists one record per CDR3 protein. The sample yields more than 500,000 distinct CDR3 sequences, approximately 16% seen once. The sequenced sample was blood. The origin of the receptors is a woman between 25 and 40 years old with Graves' ophthalmopathy. The CDR3 runs from the conserved cysteine through the conserved F or W. D genes are given only for firm matches. Clone size is stated in some rows and not others, as once, few, many or a class when expanded.

abundance,j_gene,v_gene,d_gene,CDR3nt,CDR3aa
few,TRBJ2-1,TRBV28,.,TGTGCCAGCGGTTCACCTGACCTCCACTCCTACAATGAGCAGTTCTTC,CASGSPDLHSYNEQFF
.,TRBJ2-1,TRBV27,TRBD2,TGTGCCAGCAGGCCCTGGTGGGAGGGGTTGGGGGACAATGAGCAGTTCTTC,CASRPWWEGLGDNEQFF
many,TRBJ2-7,TRBV24-1,.,TGTGCCACCAGTGATTCCCCCAGAGGCGAGCAGTACTTC,CATSDSPRGEQYF
many,TRBJ2-7,TRBV28,TRBD2,TGTGCCAGCAGTTTGGGTAGCGGGATGGGCGAGCAGTACTTC,CASSLGSGMGEQYF
many,TRBJ1-5,TRBV15,.,TGTGCCACCAGCAGAGGAGGTTCAGGTCAGCCCCAGCATTTT,CATSRGGSGQPQHF
.,TRBJ1-6,TRBV4-3,.,TGCGCCAGCAGCCAAGATGCGGCAGGAGGGGATAATTCACCCCTCCACTTT,CASSQDAAGGDNSPLHF
few,TRBJ2-7,TRBV15,.,TGTGCCACCAGCAGAGATAGTAGCCACGAGCAGTACTTC,CATSRDSSHEQYF
.,TRBJ1-1,TRBV28,.,TGTGCCAGCAGTCTCGGGCCCGTGGGAGCTTTCTTT,CASSLGPVGAFF
many,TRBJ2-3,TRBV20-1,.,TGCAGTGCTATTGGGACAAACACAGATACGCAGTATTTT,CSAIGTNTDTQYF
.,TRBJ2-5,TRBV6-2/TRBV6-3,TRBD2,TGTGCCAGCAGTCAGACTAGCGGGAGTAAGGAGACCCAGTACTTC,CASSQTSGSKETQYF
once,TRBJ2-7,TRBV20-1,TRBD1,TGCAGTGCTAGAGATACAGGGGGCAGGAGCGAGCAGTACTTC,CSARDTGGRSEQYF
many,TRBJ2-5,TRBV7-9,TRBD1,TGTGCCAGCAGCTCTACTGACAGGGGCGAGACCCAGTACTTC,CASSSTDRGETQYF
many,TRBJ2-1,TRBV7-2,.,TGTGCCAGCAGCTTAGTGTCAGGGGCGGGAGCAATGAATGAGCAGTTCTTC,CASSLVSGAGAMNEQFF
.,TRBJ2-7,TRBV20-1,.,TGCAGTGCTATTAGATCCTCGAGGGGAAACGAGCAGTACTTC,CSAIRSSRGNEQYF
many,TRBJ2-1,TRBV29-1,.,TGCAGCGTATTCGATCTAGGCAGGACACATCAGTTCTTC,CSVFDLGRTHQFF
few,TRBJ2-7,TRBV18,.,TGTGCCAGCTCACCCGCGGCGAGCGGACCCTCCTACGAGCAGTACTTC,CASSPAASGPSYEQYF
few,TRBJ2-6,TRBV28,.,TGTGCCAGCAGCCATAAACCTTGGAGCTCTGGGGCCAACGTCCTGACTTTC,CASSHKPWSSGANVLTF
many,TRBJ2-7,TRBV6-1,.,TGTGCCAGCTCCAAGTCGGACTCCTACGAGCAGTACTTC,CASSKSDSYEQYF
.,TRBJ2-1,TRBV10-3,.,TGTGCCATCAAGTCGGATGATTACAGCTCCTACAATGAGCAGTTCTTC,CAIKSDDYSSYNEQFF
many,TRBJ2-3,TRBV20-1,TRBD2,TGCAGTGCTGTTACTAGCGGGAGGAACGCAGATACGCAGTATTTT,CSAVTSGRNADTQYF
few,TRBJ1-1,TRBV29-1,.,TGCAGCGGGTCGGGACGCAGGAACACTGAAGCTTTCTTT,CSGSGRRNTEAFF
many,TRBJ2-1,TRBV28,TRBD2,TGTGCCAGCCGGGAGGGCCGCATGAGCTCCTACAATGAGCAGTTCTTC,CASREGRMSSYNEQFF
many,TRBJ2-1,TRBV6-2/TRBV6-3,TRBD2,TGTGCCAGCAGTTACTCAGGGACTAGCGGGAGGGTGTACAATGAGCAGTTCTTC,CASSYSGTSGRVYNEQFF
many,TRBJ1-1,TRBV7-2,.,TGTGCCAGCAGCTTTTTCGGGGGGACTGAAGCTTTCTTT,CASSFFGGTEAFF
many,TRBJ2-1,TRBV2,TRBD2,TGTGCCAGCAATAAGGCGGGAGGCGTGGATGAGCAGTTCTTC,CASNKAGGVDEQFF
.,TRBJ1-2,TRBV6-1,.,TGTGCCGCCGCGGCTCTGAGTGGCTACACCTTC,CAAAALSGYTF
many,TRBJ2-3,TRBV27,TRBD2,TGTGCCAGCAGTTTATCCGTTACTAGCGGGACTTACCATCGGACGCAGTATTTT,CASSLSVTSGTYHRTQYF
many,TRBJ2-3,TRBV12-3/TRBV12-4,TRBD1,TGTGCCAGCAGTTCGCGACAGGGGCCAGATACGCAGTATTTT,CASSSRQGPDTQYF
.,TRBJ1-5,TRBV6-1,.,TGTGCCAGCAGTTGGACCGTCGTAGGACCCCAGCATTTT,CASSWTVVGPQHF
few,TRBJ2-7,TRBV3-1,.,TGTGCCAGCAGCCAAGGCACCAGAGCCATCTACGAGCAGTACTTC,CASSQGTRAIYEQYF
many,TRBJ1-1,TRBV5-1,.,TGCGCCAGCAGCTTACTGGCAGAGAACACTGAAGCTTTCTTT,CASSLLAENTEAFF
.,TRBJ2-1,TRBV7-3,TRBD2,TGTGCCAGCAGCTTTCAGGGGACTAGCGGGAATGAGCAGTTCTTC,CASSFQGTSGNEQFF
many,TRBJ2-1,TRBV7-9,TRBD2,TGTGCCAGCAGTTATACTCCTAGCGGGAGGGCCGGTGAGCAGTTCTTC,CASSYTPSGRAGEQFF
many,TRBJ2-7,TRBV6-2/TRBV6-3,.,TGTGCCAGCAGTCCAACAGGCGACTACGAGCAGTACTTC,CASSPTGDYEQYF
many,TRBJ2-2,TRBV2,.,TGTGCCAGCAGTGAGGTCAGGGCAACCGGGGAGCTGTTTTTT,CASSEVRATGELFF
few,TRBJ2-1,TRBV11-2,.,TGTGCCAGCATGTCGGACGGATCCTACAATGAGCAGTTCTTC,CASMSDGSYNEQFF
few,TRBJ2-1,TRBV29-1,.,TGCAGCGTTAAAACAGCCGGTTTGAATGAGCAGTTCTTC,CSVKTAGLNEQFF
many,TRBJ2-7,TRBV20-1,.,TGCAGTGCTAGAAGGCAGGGGCACGAGCAGTACTTC,CSARRQGHEQYF
few,TRBJ1-2,TRBV28,.,TGTGCCAGCAGTTCTTCCACGAGGGGCTACACCTTC,CASSSSTRGYTF
.,TRBJ2-1,TRBV11-3,.,TGTGCCAGCAGCTTACCGGGACGCAACAATGAGCGGTTCTTC,CASSLPGRNNERFF
.,TRBJ1-3,TRBV7-3,.,TGTGCCAGCAGCTTACAGAAATCTGGAAACACCATATATTTT,CASSLQKSGNTIYF
many,TRBJ1-2,TRBV7-9,.,TGTGCCAGCAGCCCTAGTCTCTCTAACTATGGCTACACCTTC,CASSPSLSNYGYTF
.,TRBJ2-1,TRBV28,TRBD2,TGTGCCAGCAGTTTATCAACGGGACTAGCGGGAGGGGGGTATGAGCAGTTCTTC,CASSLSTGLAGGGYEQFF
many,TRBJ2-5,TRBV28,TRBD2,TGTGCCAGCAGTCTGGGGACTAGCGGGGGGGAGACCCAGTACTTC,CASSLGTSGGETQYF
many,TRBJ1-1,TRBV4-1,.,TGCGCCAGCAGCCAATCTGGGGGTTTTGGGGAAGCTTTCTTT,CASSQSGGFGEAFF